The T cell receptor beta chain described here comes from a study of OX40 agonist ivuxolimab in advanced cancers. In the study overall: People who had prior anti-PD-1, anti-PD-L1 or anti-CTLA-4 therapy could take part, and around 39% had some.

Libraries were prepared by immunoSEQ multiplex PCR; TCRdb keeps only in-frame clonotypes and omits some of them. The repertoire holds about 96,000 clones, with 90% as singletons. This CDR3 has 16 residues. From germline, CDR1 is SGHRS and CDR2 YFSETQ. V lost 5 bases, J lost 4 bases, and 19 bases lay in between. The clonotype was recovered from an adult with an advanced solid tumor such as melanoma, head and neck, liver or kidney cancer. J is TRBJ1-3 and V is TRBV5-1; D unresolved. Here the sequenced sample was CD4+ or CD8+ T cells sorted from blood, taken in a trial of the OX40 agonist ivuxolimab. The CDR3: CASSIGISPGGNTIYF. The CDR3 region has the DNA TGCGCCAGCAGTATAGGTATCTCGCCCGGGGGAAACACCATATATTTT. The entire variable domain, with the rest obtained from reference TRBV5-1 and TRBJ1-3, is as follows: KAGVTQTPRYLIKTRGQQVTLSCSPISGHRSVSWYQQTPGQGLQFLFEYFSETQRNKGNFPGRFSGRQFSNSRSEMNVSTLELGDSALYLCASSIGISPGGNTIYFGEGSWLTVV.